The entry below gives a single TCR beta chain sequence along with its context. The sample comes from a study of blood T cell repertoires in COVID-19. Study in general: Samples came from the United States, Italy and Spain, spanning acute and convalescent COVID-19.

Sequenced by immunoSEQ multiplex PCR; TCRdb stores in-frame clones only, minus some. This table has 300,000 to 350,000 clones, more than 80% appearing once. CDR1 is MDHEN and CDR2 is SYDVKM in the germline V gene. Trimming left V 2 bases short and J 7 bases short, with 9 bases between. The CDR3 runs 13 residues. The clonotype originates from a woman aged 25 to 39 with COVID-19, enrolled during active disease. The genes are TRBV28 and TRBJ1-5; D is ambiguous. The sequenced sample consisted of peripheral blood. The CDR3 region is CASSLSFYQPQHF. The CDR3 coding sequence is TGTGCCAGCAGTTTAAGTTTCTACCAGCCCCAGCATTTT.